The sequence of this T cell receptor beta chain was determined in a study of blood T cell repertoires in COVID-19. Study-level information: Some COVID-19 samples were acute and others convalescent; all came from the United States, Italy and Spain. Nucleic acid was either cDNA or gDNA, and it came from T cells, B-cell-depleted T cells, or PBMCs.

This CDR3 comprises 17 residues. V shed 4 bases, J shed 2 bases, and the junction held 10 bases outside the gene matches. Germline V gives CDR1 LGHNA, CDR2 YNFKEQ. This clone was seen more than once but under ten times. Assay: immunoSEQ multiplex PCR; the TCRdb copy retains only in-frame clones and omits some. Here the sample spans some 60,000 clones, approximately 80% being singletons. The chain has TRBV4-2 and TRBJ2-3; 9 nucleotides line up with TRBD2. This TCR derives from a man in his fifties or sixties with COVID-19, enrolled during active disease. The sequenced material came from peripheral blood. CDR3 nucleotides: TGTGCCAGCAGCCGCGGAGAGGTAGCGGGAGACACAGATACGCAGTATTTT. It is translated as CASSRGEVAGDTDTQYF.